This entry lists 20 T cell receptor beta chains sequenced from one sample in a study of technical replicates of blood from a handful of donors. Assay used: immunoSEQ multiplex PCR; TCRdb lists only in-frame clones, some missing. The sample holds 65,000 to 90,000 clones; 93% are singletons and the top ten take over 0.2%. Sequencing input: T cells isolated from PBMCs. The origin of the receptors is a human donor in good health.

The chain couples TRBV14 to TRBJ1-2, with 9 bases aligning to TRBD1. V was pared by 4 bases and J by 4 bases, with 7 bases of the junction left unmatched. The CDR3 consists of 15 residues. Germline V CDR1 and CDR2: SGHDN, FVKESK. As DNA, the CDR3 is TGTGCCAGCAGCCCCCTCGGACAGGGGCTCTATGGCTACACCTTC. Its protein is CASSPLGQGLYGYTF.

The chain has TRBV19 and TRBJ1-2; weak D call: TRBD1 (5 bases). Germline loops: CDR1 LNHDA, CDR2 SQIVND (reference sequence). CDR3 length: 12 residues. V dropped 6 bases and J dropped 3 bases, with 8 bases sitting between them. The CDR3 reads CASSAGYYGYTF. CDR3 in DNA: TGTGCCAGTAGCGCAGGGTACTATGGCTACACCTTC.

The chain carries TRBV18 and TRBJ1-2; D is unresolved. V was pared by 3 bases and J by 7 bases, with 15 bases between. CDR1 is KGHSH, CDR2 LQKENI, per germline. The CDR3 contains 14 residues. As DNA, the CDR3 is TGTGCCAGCTCACCTCTAAGTGGACTATCTGGCTACACCTTC. Translated: CASSPLSGLSGYTF.

This sequence joins TRBV5-1 and TRBJ2-1; 9 positions agree with TRBD2. The junction had 23 bases not matched to a gene; V was cut back by 6 bases and J by 1 base. CDR1 SGHRS and CDR2 YFSETQ come from the germline V gene. The CDR3 runs 21 residues. The chain's CDR3 is CASTTSGRAGGPKGSYNEQFF. The CDR3 nucleotides read TGCGCCAGCACGACTTCGGGACGGGCGGGGGGGCCTAAAGGGTCCTACAATGAGCAGTTCTTC.

The chain uses TRBV6-1 and TRBJ2-7; D is uncertain. The germline gives CDR1 MNHNS, CDR2 SASEGT. The V gene lost 0 bases and the J gene lost 5 bases, with 8 bases spanning the gap. The CDR3 sequence is 13 residues long. The CDR3 loop is CASSEARRDEQYF. The CDR3 region has the DNA TGTGCCAGCAGTGAAGCGCGGCGAGACGAGCAGTACTTC.

The CDR3 DNA sequence: TGTGCCAGCAGCCAAGGGGGCAGGGGTAGGGAGTACTTC. Its translation is CASSQGGRGREYF. The V gene is TRBV4-2, the J gene TRBJ2-4; a possible D gene is TRBD1 (6 bases). Per germline, CDR1 LGHNA and CDR2 YNFKEQ. Trimming removed 1 base from V and 14 bases from J, with 15 bases in between. The CDR3 is 13 residues long.

The chain combines TRBV4-2 with TRBJ2-1, with TRBD1 as a possible D gene (5 bases). Germline CDR1 LGHNA, CDR2 YNFKEQ. Between the trimmed V and J ends, which lost 0 bases and 7 bases, there was a span of 19 bases. The CDR3 consists of 17 residues. The CDR3 nucleotides are TGTGCCAGCAGCCAAGATTTTAGGACGACAGAATGGAATGAGCAGTTCTTC. Protein sequence: CASSQDFRTTEWNEQFF.

The rearrangement joins TRBV5-1 to TRBJ1-1, with D possibly matching TRBD1 (6 bases). The germline V and J ends were trimmed by 0 bases and 11 bases, with 11 bases remaining between them. The CDR3 runs 12 residues. Germline assignment: CDR1 SGHRS and CDR2 YFSETQ. The CDR3 DNA is TGCGCCAGCAGCTTGGCCGGGGGGCGGGCTTTCTTT. Translating it yields CASSLAGGRAFF.

The rearrangement uses TRBV19 and TRBJ2-2; the match to TRBD1 covers 7 bases. Germline values: CDR1 LNHDA, CDR2 SQIVND (reference sequence). This CDR3 contains 17 residues. J gave up 4 bases and V 4 bases, and 12 bases lay outside the gene matches. CDR3: CASSRGKGALGTGELFF. For the CDR3, the DNA is TGTGCCAGTAGTAGGGGGAAGGGGGCGCTTGGCACCGGGGAGCTGTTTTTT. Supplemented by reference TRBV19 and TRBJ2-2, the full variable domain reads DGGITQSPKYLFRKEGQNVTLSCEQNLNHDAMYWYRQDPGQGLRLIYYSQIVNDFQKGDIAEGYSVSREKKESFPLTVTSAQKNPTAFYLCASSRGKGALGTGELFFGEGSRLTVL.

The J gene is TRBJ2-7, the V gene TRBV7-9, with 7 nucleotides matching TRBD1. J lost 2 bases, V lost 3 bases, and 1 base had no gene match. Germline V gene data show CDR1 as SEHNR and CDR2 as FQNEAQ (reference sequence). The CDR3 loop spans 13 amino acids. The CDR3: CASSFQGAYEQYF. In nucleotides, the CDR3 is TGTGCCAGCAGCTTCCAGGGGGCCTACGAGCAGTACTTC.

The rearrangement links TRBV12-2 to TRBJ2-7; the table's D call, TRBD2, was not checked against the DNA. TRBV12-2 is labeled a pseudogene. The CDR3 covers 16 residues. In DNA, the CDR3 is TGTGCAAGTCGCTTAGCGCTAACCCGGGTGATCCCTGAGCAGTACTTC. This codes for CASRLALTRVIPEQYF.

The CDR3 loop reads CASSLEGGLRNEQFF. CDR3 DNA sequence: TGTGCCAGCAGCTTAGAGGGGGGGCTAAGGAATGAGCAGTTCTTC. This chain links TRBV7-6 with TRBJ2-1; tentatively, D is TRBD2 (7 bases). There are 15 residues in the CDR3. The V end was cut by 1 base, the J end by 7 bases, with 14 bases between. Germline assignment: CDR1 SGHVS and CDR2 FNYEAQ.

The rearrangement joins TRBV7-6 to TRBJ1-1; D might be TRBD1 (5 bases). CDR1 is SGHVS and CDR2 is FNYEAQ in the germline V gene. This CDR3 contains 14 residues. V lost 3 bases to trimming and J lost 4 bases, with 12 bases between them. The CDR3 DNA is TGTGCCAGCAGCTTCTCGGGGGGATCCACTGAAGCTTTCTTT. It translates to CASSFSGGSTEAFF.

This clone was counted only a few times. The rearrangement uses TRBV9 and TRBJ1-2; tentatively, D is TRBD1 (6 bases). The CDR3 is made up of 16 amino acids. CDR1 is SGDLS and CDR2 is YYNGEE in the germline V gene. V lost 3 bases to trimming and J lost 0 bases, with 15 bases between them. For the CDR3, the DNA is TGTGCCAGCAGCGCCCAGACAGGACAAGCTAACTATGGCTACACCTTC. Its protein is CASSAQTGQANYGYTF.

This clone has just a few counts. The chain links TRBV10-2 to TRBJ1-2; D not resolved. The CDR3 loop spans 13 amino acids. Germline loops: CDR1 WSHSY, CDR2 SAAADI. Trimming left V 3 bases short and J 0 bases short, with 5 bases between. CDR3 loop: CASSDLSNYGYTF. CDR3 sequence (DNA): TGCGCCAGCAGTGACCTATCTAACTATGGCTACACCTTC.

The chain couples TRBV5-1 to TRBJ2-1; 14 bases match TRBD2. The germline V gene encodes CDR1 SGHRS and CDR2 YFSETQ. The CDR3 length is 20 residues. Trimming removed 5 bases from V and 4 bases from J; junction bases left unmatched: 17. The CDR3 loop reads CASSSRGGQGLAGAYNEQFF. The DNA for the CDR3 is TGCGCCAGCAGTTCCCGTGGGGGACAGGGACTAGCGGGAGCGTACAATGAGCAGTTCTTC.

V gene TRBV29-1 combines with J gene TRBJ2-1, with 9 nucleotides matching TRBD1. The germline gives CDR1 SQVTM, CDR2 ANQGSEA. The CDR3 consists of 16 residues. The trim removed 4 bases at V and 7 bases at J, leaving 14 bases unmatched. In nucleotides, the CDR3 is TGCAGCGTTGGACAGGGGGAACTCCTACTAGATAATGAGCAGTTCTTC. Translated: CSVGQGELLLDNEQFF.

The chain uses TRBV5-4 and TRBJ2-1, with TRBD2 identical over 9 bases. CDR1 is SGHNT and CDR2 is YYREEE in the germline V gene (reference sequence). There are 19 residues in the CDR3. The junction had 18 bases not matched to a gene; V was cut back by 1 base and J by 7 bases. The CDR3 loop reads CASSLFTGASGEGMNEQFF. CDR3 nucleotide sequence: TGTGCCAGCAGCTTGTTTACGGGCGCTAGCGGGGAGGGTATGAATGAGCAGTTCTTC.

The rearrangement joins TRBV5-1 to TRBJ2-3; D is unclear. Germline V CDR1 and CDR2: SGHRS, YFSETQ. The CDR3 totals 13 residues. V lost 3 bases, J lost 2 bases, and 7 bases lay in between. This CDR3 is CASSSGATDTQYF. CDR3 coding DNA: TGCGCCAGCAGCTCAGGCGCCACAGATACGCAGTATTTT.

The chain joins TRBV29-1 to TRBJ1-5, with D perhaps matching TRBD1 (6 bases). The CDR3 is 11 amino acids. CDR1 SQVTM and CDR2 ANQGSEA come from the germline V gene. Between the trimmed V and J ends, which lost 6 bases and 7 bases, there was a span of 10 bases. The CDR3 sequence: CSVGDRQPQHF. The CDR3 DNA is TGCAGCGTGGGAGACAGGCAGCCCCAGCATTTT.